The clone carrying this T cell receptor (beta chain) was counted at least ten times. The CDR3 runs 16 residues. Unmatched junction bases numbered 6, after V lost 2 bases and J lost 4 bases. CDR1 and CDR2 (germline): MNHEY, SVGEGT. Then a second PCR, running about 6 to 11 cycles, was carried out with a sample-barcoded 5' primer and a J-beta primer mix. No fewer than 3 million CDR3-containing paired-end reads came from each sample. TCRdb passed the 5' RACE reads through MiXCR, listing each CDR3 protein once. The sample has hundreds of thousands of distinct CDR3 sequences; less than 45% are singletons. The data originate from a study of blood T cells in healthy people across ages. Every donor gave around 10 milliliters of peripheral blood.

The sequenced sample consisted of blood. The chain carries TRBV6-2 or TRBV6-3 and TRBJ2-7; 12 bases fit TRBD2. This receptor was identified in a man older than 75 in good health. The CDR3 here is CASSYPLAGGLYEQYF. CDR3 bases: TGTGCCAGCAGTTACCCACTAGCGGGAGGCTTGTACGAGCAGTACTTC.